Following are 9 T cell receptor beta chains from one sample sequenced in a study of T cells in Graves' hyperthyroidism and ophthalmopathy. It was RNA transcripts that yielded the amplified TCR beta CDR3 regions. Primed by the HTBI set, a first-round RT-PCR was run on the TCR CDR3. TCRdb redid the calling of the multiplex PCR reads with MiXCR, one entry per CDR3 protein. The repertoire consists of more than 500,000 distinct CDR3 sequences, with roughly 14% occurring once and the leading ten covering 4.3%. The sample comprised blood. The source is a woman aged 40 to 50 with Graves' ophthalmopathy.

This clonotype was detected many times. This sequence joins TRBV6-1 and TRBJ2-6; D is perhaps TRBD1 (7 bases). Germline assignment: CDR1 MNHNS and CDR2 SASEGT. CDR3 length: 16 amino acids. V was cut by 8 bases and J by 0 bases, with 14 bases left in between. CDR3 amino acids: CASSARGDSGANVLTF. The CDR3 nucleotides read TGTGCCAGCTCAGCCAGGGGGGACTCTGGGGCCAACGTCCTGACTTTC.

This clonotype was detected ten times or more. The CDR3 sequence is CASSPADTNYGYTF. CDR3 in DNA: TGTGCCAGCAGCCCTGCAGACACCAACTATGGCTACACCTTC. The chain uses TRBV28 and TRBJ1-2; no definite D call. Per germline, CDR1 MDHEN and CDR2 SYDVKM. The CDR3 is 14 residues long. The germline V and J ends were trimmed by 6 bases and 2 bases, with 13 bases remaining between them.

This clonotype was seen ten or more times. The chain uses TRBV15 and TRBJ1-5; 7 bases fit TRBD1. The V segment lost 3 bases and the J segment 4 bases; nucleotides outside the gene matches: 12. The length of the CDR3 is 17 residues. Per germline, CDR1 LNHNV and CDR2 YYDKDF (reference sequence). CDR3: CATSRDPEGAWNQPQHF. CDR3 coding DNA: TGTGCCACCAGCAGGGACCCTGAGGGGGCCTGGAATCAGCCCCAGCATTTT.

This chain connects TRBV29-1 to TRBJ2-7, with 7 bases aligning to TRBD2. Germline assignment: CDR1 SQVTM and CDR2 ANQGSEA. With 5 bases clipped from V and 6 bases from J, the junction kept 13 bases outside the gene matches. The CDR3 is 14 residues long. CDR3 sequence: CSVSWGGTGSEQYF. The CDR3 DNA reads TGCAGCGTTTCCTGGGGGGGAACAGGTTCCGAGCAGTACTTC.

J is TRBJ2-7 and V is TRBV28; perhaps TRBD1 as D (5 bases). CDR1 is MDHEN, CDR2 SYDVKM, per germline. The CDR3 totals 13 residues. Trimming stripped 6 bases from V and 0 bases from J, with 9 bases between. The CDR3 region is CASRQTVSYEQYF. The DNA of the CDR3 is TGTGCCAGCAGGCAGACAGTCTCCTACGAGCAGTACTTC.

This clonotype was seen many times. V and J are TRBV20-1 and TRBJ2-7, with D possibly matching TRBD2 (6 bases). The CDR3 runs to 12 residues. Germline CDR1 and CDR2: DFQATT and SNEGSKA (reference sequence). V was trimmed by 6 bases and J by 0 bases, leaving 9 bases between them. In nucleotides, the CDR3 is TGCAGTGCCCGGGGGTCCTCCTACGAGCAGTACTTC. This sequence encodes CSARGSSYEQYF.

This clonotype has at least ten counts. The chain is built from TRBV6-5 and TRBJ2-7, with no clear D. V was trimmed by 4 bases and J by 3 bases, leaving 10 bases between them. This CDR3 comprises 13 residues. Per germline, CDR1 MNHEY and CDR2 SVGAGI. The CDR3 region is CASSLSAFYEQYF. Written as DNA, the CDR3 is TGTGCCAGCAGTTTAAGTGCATTCTACGAGCAGTACTTC.

This clonotype was seen a handful of times. For the CDR3, the DNA is TGTGCCAGCAGCCAACTCCGGGGTACCAACTACGAGCAGTACTTC. Its protein is CASSQLRGTNYEQYF. This chain joins TRBV12-3 or TRBV12-4 and TRBJ2-7; the D gene is possibly TRBD2 (5 bases). The CDR3 sequence is 15 residues long. V lost 6 bases to trimming and J lost 3 bases, with 18 bases between them.

This clonotype has ten or more counts. The CDR3 is CATSGASYEQYF. In nucleotides, the CDR3 is TGTGCGACTAGCGGGGCCTCCTACGAGCAGTACTTC. The chain carries TRBV28 and TRBJ2-7; 11 bases match TRBD2. This CDR3 has 12 residues. The germline V gene encodes CDR1 MDHEN and CDR2 SYDVKM.